A selection of T cell receptor beta chains follows, all from one sample in a study of control samples from healthy donors and cancer patients. Sequencing used immunoSEQ multiplex PCR; TCRdb keeps in-frame clones, though not all of them. This table has about 190,000 clones, 91% appearing once. The sequencing input was blood. Every receptor here comes from a man aged 25-45 years in good health. Both conserved end residues are part of each CDR3. Fields, in order: D gene, J gene, V gene, clone size, CDR3 protein, CDR3 DNA. A D gene is named only where the DNA matches it firmly. Some rows mark clone size as missing; the rest say once, few, many or name a class of expanded clone.

. TRBJ1-2 TRBV20-1 few CSASRVSYGYTF TGCAGTGCCAGTAGAGTATCCTATGGCTACACCTTC
TRBD1 TRBJ2-1 TRBV2 once CASSEFFTGQGNNEQFF TGTGCCAGCAGTGAATTTTTCACGGGACAGGGGAACAATGAGCAGTTCTTC
. TRBJ2-1 TRBV7-2 . CASSLTAGEQFF TGTGCCAGCAGCTTGACCGCGGGGGAGCAGTTCTTC
TRBD1 TRBJ1-6 TRBV9 . CASGGTVDSPLHF TGTGCCAGCGGCGGGACAGTTGATTCACCCCTCCACTTT
. TRBJ2-7 TRBV7-9 . CASSPAGRHEQYF TGTGCCAGCAGCCCGGCGGGGCGTCACGAGCAGTACTTC
. TRBJ2-7 TRBV19 . CASSPDGPYEQYF TGTGCCAGTAGTCCAGATGGACCATACGAGCAGTACTTC
TRBD1 TRBJ2-6 TRBV24-1 . CATSDLYPGQADWAF TGTGCCACCAGTGATCTCTACCCCGGACAGGCTGATTGGGCTTTC
. TRBJ1-5 TRBV27 . CASRWAYNQPQHF TGTGCCAGCAGATGGGCCTATAATCAGCCCCAGCATTTT
TRBD2 TRBJ2-1 TRBV4-1 . CASSQVTSGKSEQFF TGCGCCAGCAGCCAAGTGACTAGCGGGAAGAGTGAGCAGTTCTTC
. TRBJ1-2 TRBV7-8 once CASSPRVSISYRYGYTF TGTGCCAGCAGCCCTAGGGTGTCAATATCTTACCGCTATGGCTACACCTTC
TRBD2 TRBJ2-1 TRBV4-1 . CASSQDFGTSGGFQFF TGCGCCAGCAGCCAGGATTTTGGGACTAGCGGGGGGTTTCAGTTCTTC
. TRBJ1-1 TRBV18 . CASSPEPQGRLEAFF TGTGCCAGCTCACCGGAACCTCAGGGCCGCCTTGAAGCTTTCTTT
. TRBJ1-2 TRBV2 . CASSENYLGGYTF TGTGCCAGCAGTGAGAATTACCTTGGTGGCTACACCTTC
TRBD1 TRBJ2-7 TRBV7-8 . CASSGWGQGSYEQYF TGTGCCAGCAGCGGATGGGGACAGGGCTCTTACGAGCAGTACTTC
. TRBJ1-1 TRBV15 few CATKPGHRRKETEAFF TGTGCCACCAAGCCGGGACACCGGAGAAAAGAGACTGAAGCTTTCTTT
TRBD1 TRBJ1-5 TRBV6-5 . CASSYSPGGYQPQHF TGTGCCAGCAGTTACTCGCCAGGGGGCTATCAGCCCCAGCATTTT
. TRBJ1-4 TRBV7-6 . CASSQLTGPNEKLFF TGTGCCAGCAGCCAACTGACAGGCCCTAATGAAAAACTGTTTTTT